This T cell receptor beta chain originates from a study of sequential checkpoint blockade in melanoma. The wider study: After nivolumab or ipilimumab alone, about 20 patients had week-13 rebiopsies.

This clone qualifies as medium-sized. What it recognizes is unknown. Clones were read by immunoSEQ multiplex PCR, and TCRdb kept only the in-frame ones, dropping some. The repertoire includes 2,500 to 3,500 clones, 25% to 30% of them detected once, and roughly 10% sits in the top ten. Germline assignment: CDR1 SGDLS and CDR2 YYNGEE. This CDR3 has 15 amino acids. V was clipped by 0 bases and J by 6 bases, with 16 bases between them. Treatment meaning: randomized to nivolumab then ipilimumab (arm A) or the reverse (arm B). Findings and caveats of the study: For nivolumab-first patients, baseline tumor clonality was associated with response. PD-L1 staining and CD8+ counts, not mutational load, tracked tumor T-cell clonality.

V gene TRBV9 combines with J gene TRBJ2-7; D unclear. The sequence derives from a human donor with melanoma. The sample here was tumor tissue (inferred from file names), taken from a patient given nivolumab and ipilimumab in sequence. The CDR3 region is CASSVASKGGSEQYF. CDR3 nucleotide sequence: TGTGCCAGCAGCGTAGCTTCGAAGGGTGGGTCCGAGCAGTACTTC. The whole variable domain, filled in from reference TRBV9 and TRBJ2-7, reads DSGVTQTPKHLITATGQRVTLRCSPRSGDLSVYWYQQSLDQGLQFLIQYYNGEERAKGNILERFSAQQFPDLHSELNLSSLELGDSALYFCASSVASKGGSEQYFGPGTRLTVT.